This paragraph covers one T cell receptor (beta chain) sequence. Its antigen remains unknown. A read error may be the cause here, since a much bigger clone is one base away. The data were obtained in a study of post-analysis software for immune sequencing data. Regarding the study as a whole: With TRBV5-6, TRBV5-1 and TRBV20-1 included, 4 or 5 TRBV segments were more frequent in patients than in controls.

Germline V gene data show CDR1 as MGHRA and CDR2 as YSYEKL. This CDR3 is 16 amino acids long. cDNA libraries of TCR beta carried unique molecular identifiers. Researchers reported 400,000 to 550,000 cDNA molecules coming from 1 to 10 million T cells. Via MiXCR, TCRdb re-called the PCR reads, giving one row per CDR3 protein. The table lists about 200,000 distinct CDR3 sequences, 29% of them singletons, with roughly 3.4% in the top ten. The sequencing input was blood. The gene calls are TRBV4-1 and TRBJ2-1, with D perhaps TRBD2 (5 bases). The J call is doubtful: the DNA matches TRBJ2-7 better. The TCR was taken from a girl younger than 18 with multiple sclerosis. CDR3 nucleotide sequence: TGCGCCAGCAGGCCTCGACTCCTACTCGACTACAATGAGCAGTACTTC. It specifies CASRPRLLLDYNEQYF.